The entry below gives a single TCR beta chain sequence along with its context. Its antigen is not identified. This specimen belongs to a study of early T cells in non-severe SARS-CoV-2 infection. Via MiXCR, TCRdb re-called the 5' RACE reads, giving one row per CDR3 protein. The data contain about 76,000 distinct CDR3 sequences, roughly 12% of them singletons. The CDR3 loop spans 15 amino acids. Broader study findings: CD4 and private specificities were missed by VDJdb matching, which favored anti-spike CD8 responses.

Sequenced: whole blood. V gene TRBV21-1 combines with J gene TRBJ2-7; the DNA was not compared with TRBD2, the D call given in the table. TRBV21-1 is a known pseudogene. The sequence was obtained from an adult who was a healthcare worker with PCR-confirmed SARS-CoV-2 infection or an uninfected control (not recorded which). CDR3 in amino acids: CASHRGQPIPYEQYF. The CDR3 DNA is TGTGCCAGCCATCGCGGGCAGCCCATACCCTACGAGCAGTACTTC.